A single sample gave rise to the 9 T cell receptor beta chains below, sequenced in a study of blood T cells in healthy people across ages. The authors ran a second PCR of about 6 to 11 cycles using a sample-barcoded 5' primer and a J-beta primer mix. TCRdb processed the 5' RACE reads anew with MiXCR; each CDR3 protein has one entry. The sample holds 750,000 or so distinct CDR3 sequences, 20% to 25% seen once. The sample was also linked to a second study, of T cells of mothers and their children.

The material sequenced was blood. These receptors came from a boy aged 5 to 17 in good health.

This clonotype has just a few counts. The chain is built from TRBV7-8 and TRBJ2-5; perhaps TRBD1 as D (5 bases). Germline CDR1 and CDR2: SGHVS and FQNEAQ. The germline V and J ends were trimmed by 3 bases and 2 bases, with 10 bases remaining between them. The CDR3 consists of 14 residues. This CDR3 reads CASSFQGTQETQYF. In nucleotides, the CDR3 is TGTGCCAGCAGCTTCCAGGGTACTCAAGAGACCCAGTACTTC.

V usage is TRBV2 and J usage is TRBJ2-3; 7 positions match TRBD2. The CDR3 totals 15 residues. CDR1 SNHLY and CDR2 FYNNEI come from the germline V gene. Trimming at V came to 6 bases and at J to 4 bases, leaving 10 bases not matched to a gene. The CDR3 sequence: CASRSGAGDSDTQYF. The CDR3 bases are TGTGCCAGCAGATCCGGGGCGGGAGACTCAGATACGCAGTATTTT.

Ten or more counts support this clonotype. The chain joins TRBV24-1 to TRBJ2-5, with D tentatively TRBD1 or TRBD2 (5 bases each). The CDR3 consists of 13 residues. V was pared by 7 bases and J by 1 base, with 9 bases between. The germline V gene has CDR1 KGHDR and CDR2 SFDVKD. The CDR3 DNA reads as TGTGCCACCAGAGGGACGGCCCAAGAGACCCAGTACTTC. This translates into CATRGTAQETQYF.

There are a few counts of this clonotype. The rearrangement joins TRBV9 to TRBJ2-7; 12 bases are shared with TRBD2. CDR3 length: 15 residues. Germline V lookup: CDR1 SGDLS, CDR2 YYNGEE. V shed 0 bases, J shed 3 bases, and the junction held 1 base outside the gene matches. The CDR3 sequence: CASSVGTSGNYEQYF. CDR3 in DNA: TGTGCCAGCAGCGTAGGGACTAGCGGGAACTACGAGCAGTACTTC.

This clonotype was counted a few times. At one boundary the junction diverges from the germline segment, which might be a read error. The chain employs TRBV3-1 and TRBJ2-2; weak D call: TRBD2 (5 bases). The CDR3 contains 16 residues. Per germline, CDR1 LGHDT and CDR2 YNNKEL (reference sequence). The CDR3: CASSQFSVSKTGEQFF. The CDR3 DNA reads as TGTGCCAGCAGCCAATTTTCCGTGTCAAAAACCGGGGAGCAGTTTTTT.

The J gene is TRBJ2-7, the V gene TRBV6-5; D is undetermined. Deletions cut 4 bases from V and 2 bases from J, with 9 bases between. Germline V gives CDR1 MNHEY, CDR2 SVGAGI. The length of the CDR3 is 13 residues. The CDR3 DNA follows: TGTGCCAGCAGTTTGTACGGAACCTACGAGCAGTACTTC. Translated, it gives CASSLYGTYEQYF.

This chain links TRBV20-1 with TRBJ2-7; a possible D gene is TRBD2 (6 bases). Looked up from germline, CDR1 is DFQATT and CDR2 is SNEGSKA (reference sequence). The V gene lost 4 bases and the J gene lost 9 bases, with 16 bases spanning the gap. This CDR3 region has 12 residues. The CDR3 DNA sequence: TGCAGTGCTAACGGGGGAGCTTGGGCGCAGTACTTC. Residues: CSANGGAWAQYF.

V and J are TRBV5-5 and TRBJ2-7; D unclear. The germline V gene encodes CDR1 SGHKS and CDR2 YYEKEE (reference sequence). The CDR3 loop spans 14 amino acids. The V and J ends lost 2 bases and 3 bases respectively, with 12 bases between them. CDR3 amino acids: CASSFVRLDYEQYF. The CDR3 coding sequence is TGTGCCAGCAGCTTCGTAAGGTTGGACTACGAGCAGTACTTC.

Note on this clonotype: This could be a read error, since a much larger clone is one nucleotide away. CDR3 sequence: CSVADSNQPQHF. CDR3 coding DNA: TGCAGCGTTGCCGATAGCAATCAGCCCCAGCATTTT. The genes are TRBV29-1 and TRBJ1-5; D unclear. The length of the CDR3 is 12 residues. CDR1 is SQVTM and CDR2 is ANQGSEA in the germline V gene. V was shortened by 4 bases and J by 0 bases, with 4 bases between the two germline ends.